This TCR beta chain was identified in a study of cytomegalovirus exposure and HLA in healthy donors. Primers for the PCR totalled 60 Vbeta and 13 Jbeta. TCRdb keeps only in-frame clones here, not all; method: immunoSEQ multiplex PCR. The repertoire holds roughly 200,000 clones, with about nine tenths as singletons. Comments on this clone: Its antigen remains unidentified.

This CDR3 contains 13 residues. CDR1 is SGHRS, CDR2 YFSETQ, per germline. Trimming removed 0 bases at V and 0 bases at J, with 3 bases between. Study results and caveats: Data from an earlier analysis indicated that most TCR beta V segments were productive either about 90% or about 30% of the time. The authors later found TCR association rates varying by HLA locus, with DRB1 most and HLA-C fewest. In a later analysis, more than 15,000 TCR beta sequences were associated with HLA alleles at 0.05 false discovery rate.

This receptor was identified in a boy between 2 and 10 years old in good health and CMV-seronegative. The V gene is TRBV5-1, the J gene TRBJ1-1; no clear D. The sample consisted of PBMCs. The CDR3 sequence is CASSLDLNTEAFF. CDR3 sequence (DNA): TGCGCCAGCAGCTTGGACTTGAACACTGAAGCTTTCTTT.